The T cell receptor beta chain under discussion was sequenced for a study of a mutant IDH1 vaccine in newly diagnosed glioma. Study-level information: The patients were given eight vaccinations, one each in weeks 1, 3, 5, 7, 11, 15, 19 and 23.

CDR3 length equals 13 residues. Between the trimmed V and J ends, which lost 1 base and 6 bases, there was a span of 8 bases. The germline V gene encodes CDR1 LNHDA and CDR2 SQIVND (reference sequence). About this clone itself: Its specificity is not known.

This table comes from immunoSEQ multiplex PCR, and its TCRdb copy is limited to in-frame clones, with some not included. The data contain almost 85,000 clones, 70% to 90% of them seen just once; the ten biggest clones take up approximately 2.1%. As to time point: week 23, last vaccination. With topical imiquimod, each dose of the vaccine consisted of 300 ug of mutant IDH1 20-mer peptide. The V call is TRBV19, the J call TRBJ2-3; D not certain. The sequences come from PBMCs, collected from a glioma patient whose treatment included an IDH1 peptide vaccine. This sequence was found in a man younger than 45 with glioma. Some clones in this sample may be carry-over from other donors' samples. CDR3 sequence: CASSIAHGDTQYF. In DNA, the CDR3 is TGTGCCAGTAGTATAGCCCACGGGGATACGCAGTATTTT.